This T cell receptor (beta chain) was observed in a study of response to subunit inactivated influenza vaccine. Findings and limits, study-wide: Researchers suggested that each seasonal influenza vaccination recruits few new T cells.

TCRdb used MiXCR to reprocess the RT-PCR reads, holding one entry per CDR3 protein. Here the sample spans over 750,000 distinct CDR3 sequences, less than 25% being singletons. Of note for this clonotype: Its antigen is not identified.

Trimming removed 4 bases from V and 7 bases from J; junction bases left unmatched: 16. Per germline, CDR1 SGHRS and CDR2 YFSETQ. CDR3 length equals 16 residues. The sequenced sample was PBMCs from blood, obtained 5 days after vaccination. This TCR was sampled from a man aged 45-65 years who received an inactivated influenza vaccine. The J gene is TRBJ2-7, the V gene TRBV5-1, with TRBD2 identical over 8 bases. This CDR3 is CASSDGAGVVSGEQYF. The CDR3 DNA follows: TGCGCCAGCAGCGACGGAGCGGGAGTGGTTTCGGGAGAGCAGTACTTC.